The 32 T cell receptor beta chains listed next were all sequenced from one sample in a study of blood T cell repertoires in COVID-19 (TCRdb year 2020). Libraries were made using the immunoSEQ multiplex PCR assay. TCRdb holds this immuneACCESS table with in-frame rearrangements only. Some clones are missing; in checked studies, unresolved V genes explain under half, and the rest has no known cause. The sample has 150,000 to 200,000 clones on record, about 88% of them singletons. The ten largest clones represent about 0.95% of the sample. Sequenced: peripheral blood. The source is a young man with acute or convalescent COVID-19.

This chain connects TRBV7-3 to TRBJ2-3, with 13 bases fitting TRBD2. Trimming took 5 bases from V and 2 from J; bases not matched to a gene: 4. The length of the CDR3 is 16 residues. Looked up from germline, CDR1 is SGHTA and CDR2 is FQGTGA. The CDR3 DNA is TGTGCCAGCAGCCAAGGACTAGCGGGGGACACAGATACGCAGTATTTT. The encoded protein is CASSQGLAGDTDTQYF.

The CDR3 loop reads CASSRQGTELYGYTF. Here the CDR3 DNA reads TGTGCCAGCTCGCGACAGGGGACGGAACTTTATGGCTACACCTTC. J is TRBJ1-2 and V is TRBV18, with 8 bases lining up with TRBD1. CDR3 length: 15 residues. Germline-derived CDR1 and CDR2 are KGHSH and LQKENI. Trimming removed 6 bases from V and 5 bases from J; junction bases left unmatched: 11.

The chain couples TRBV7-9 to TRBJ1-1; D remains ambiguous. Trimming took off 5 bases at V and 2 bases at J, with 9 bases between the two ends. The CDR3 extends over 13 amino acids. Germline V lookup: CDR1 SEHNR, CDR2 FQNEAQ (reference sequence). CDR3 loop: CASSPGANTEAFF. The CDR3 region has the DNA TGTGCCAGCAGCCCGGGAGCAAACACTGAAGCTTTCTTT.

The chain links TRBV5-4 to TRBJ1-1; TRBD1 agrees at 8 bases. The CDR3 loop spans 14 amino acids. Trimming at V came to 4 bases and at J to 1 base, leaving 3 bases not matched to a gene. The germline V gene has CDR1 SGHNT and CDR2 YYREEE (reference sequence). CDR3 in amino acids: CASSRDRTNTEAFF. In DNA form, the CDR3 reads TGTGCCAGCAGCCGGGACAGGACGAACACTGAAGCTTTCTTT.

CDR3 in DNA: TGTGCCAGCAGCCTCGGACAGGGGTTAACCGGGGAGCTGTTTTTT. It is translated as CASSLGQGLTGELFF. The chain links TRBV6-2 or TRBV6-3 to TRBJ2-2, with 9 bases aligning to TRBD1. Germline CDR1 reads MNHEY; CDR2 reads SVGEGT. The V gene end was trimmed by 6 bases and the J gene end by 5 bases; junction bases not matched to a gene: 7. The CDR3 has 15 amino acids.

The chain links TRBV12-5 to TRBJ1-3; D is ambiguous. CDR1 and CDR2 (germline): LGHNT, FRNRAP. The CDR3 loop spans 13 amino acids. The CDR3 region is CAKQEQAGNTIYF. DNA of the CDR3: TGTGCCAAGCAAGAGCAAGCTGGAAACACCATATATTTT.

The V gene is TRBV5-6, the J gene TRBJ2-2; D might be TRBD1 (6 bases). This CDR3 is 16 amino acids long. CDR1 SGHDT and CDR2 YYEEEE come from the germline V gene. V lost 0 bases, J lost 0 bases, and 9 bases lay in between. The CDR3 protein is CASSLAGTPNTGELFF. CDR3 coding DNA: TGTGCCAGCAGCTTGGCTGGGACACCGAACACCGGGGAGCTGTTTTTT.

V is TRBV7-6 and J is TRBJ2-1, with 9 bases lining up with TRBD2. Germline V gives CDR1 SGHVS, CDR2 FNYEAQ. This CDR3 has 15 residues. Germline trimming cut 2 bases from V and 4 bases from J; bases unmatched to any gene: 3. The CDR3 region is CASSLSGGPYNEQFF. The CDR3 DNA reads TGTGCCAGCAGCTTAAGCGGGGGGCCGTACAATGAGCAGTTCTTC.

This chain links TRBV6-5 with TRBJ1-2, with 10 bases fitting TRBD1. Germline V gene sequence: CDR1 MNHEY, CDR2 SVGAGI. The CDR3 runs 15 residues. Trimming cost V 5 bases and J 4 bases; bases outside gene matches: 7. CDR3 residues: CASSPLGTGVYGYTF. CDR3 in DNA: TGTGCCAGCAGTCCGTTAGGGACAGGGGTCTATGGCTACACCTTC.

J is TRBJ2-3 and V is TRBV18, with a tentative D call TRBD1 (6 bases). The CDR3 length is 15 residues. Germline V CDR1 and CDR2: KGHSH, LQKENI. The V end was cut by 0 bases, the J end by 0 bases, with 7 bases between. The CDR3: CASSPPGASTDTQYF. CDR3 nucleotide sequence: TGTGCCAGCTCACCACCGGGGGCCAGCACAGATACGCAGTATTTT.

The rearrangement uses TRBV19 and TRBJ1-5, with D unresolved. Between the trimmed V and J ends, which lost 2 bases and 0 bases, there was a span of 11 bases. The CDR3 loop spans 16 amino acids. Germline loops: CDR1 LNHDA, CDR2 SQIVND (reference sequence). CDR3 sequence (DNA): TGTGCCAGTAGTATATCCTCAGTGATTAGCAATCAGCCCCAGCATTTT. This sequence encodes CASSISSVISNQPQHF. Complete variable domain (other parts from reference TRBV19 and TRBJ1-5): DGGITQSPKYLFRKEGQNVTLSCEQNLNHDAMYWYRQDPGQGLRLIYYSQIVNDFQKGDIAEGYSVSREKKESFPLTVTSAQKNPTAFYLCASSISSVISNQPQHFGDGTRLSIL.

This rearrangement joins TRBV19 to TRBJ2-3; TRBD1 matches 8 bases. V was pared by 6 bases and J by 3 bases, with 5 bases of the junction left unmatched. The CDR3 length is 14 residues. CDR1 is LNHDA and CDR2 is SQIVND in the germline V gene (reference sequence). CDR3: CASRTGARTDTQYF. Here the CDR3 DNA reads TGTGCCAGTAGGACAGGGGCCCGGACAGATACGCAGTATTTT.

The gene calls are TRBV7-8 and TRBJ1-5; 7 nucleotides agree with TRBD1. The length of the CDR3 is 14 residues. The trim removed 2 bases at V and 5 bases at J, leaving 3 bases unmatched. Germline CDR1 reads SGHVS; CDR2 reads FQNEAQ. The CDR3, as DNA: TGTGCCAGCAGCTTATCACAGGGGCATCAGCCCCAGCATTTT. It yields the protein CASSLSQGHQPQHF.

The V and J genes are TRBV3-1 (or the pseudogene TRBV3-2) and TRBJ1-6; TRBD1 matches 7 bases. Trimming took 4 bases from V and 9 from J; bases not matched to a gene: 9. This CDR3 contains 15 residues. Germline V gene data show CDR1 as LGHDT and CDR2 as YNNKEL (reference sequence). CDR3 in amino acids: CASSRGTADSSPLHF. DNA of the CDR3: TGTGCCAGCAGCCGGGGGACAGCGGATTCTTCACCCCTCCACTTT.

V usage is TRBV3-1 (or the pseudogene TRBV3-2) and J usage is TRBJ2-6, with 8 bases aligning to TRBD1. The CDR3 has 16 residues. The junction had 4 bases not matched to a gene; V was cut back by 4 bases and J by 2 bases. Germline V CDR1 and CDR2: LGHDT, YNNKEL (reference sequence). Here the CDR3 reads CASSRQQGAGANVLTF. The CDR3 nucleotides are TGTGCCAGCAGCCGCCAACAGGGGGCTGGGGCCAACGTCCTGACTTTC.

As DNA, the CDR3 is TGTGCCAGCAGTAACCCGGGACAGGGGATTCCAGGCGAGCAGTACGTC. Its protein is CASSNPGQGIPGEQYV. The V call is TRBV28, the J call TRBJ2-7, with TRBD1 identical over 10 bases. Unmatched junction bases numbered 13, after V lost 5 bases and J lost 6 bases. Germline-derived CDR1 and CDR2 are MDHEN and SYDVKM. The CDR3 has 16 amino acids.

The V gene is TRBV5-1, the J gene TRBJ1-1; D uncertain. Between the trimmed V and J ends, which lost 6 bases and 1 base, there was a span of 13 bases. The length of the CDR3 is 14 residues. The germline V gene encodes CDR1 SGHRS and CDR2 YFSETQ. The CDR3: CASIGLGANTEAFF. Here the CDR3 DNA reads TGCGCCAGCATTGGGTTGGGAGCGAACACTGAAGCTTTCTTT.

CDR3 region: CATSDRLPGQGAENSPLHF. The DNA for the CDR3 is TGTGCCACCAGTGACCGACTCCCGGGACAGGGGGCGGAGAATTCACCCCTCCACTTT. This sequence joins TRBV24-1 and TRBJ1-6, with 12 bases lining up with TRBD1. V was pared by 4 bases and J by 7 bases, with 13 bases of the junction left unmatched. From germline, CDR1 is KGHDR and CDR2 SFDVKD. The CDR3 consists of 19 residues.

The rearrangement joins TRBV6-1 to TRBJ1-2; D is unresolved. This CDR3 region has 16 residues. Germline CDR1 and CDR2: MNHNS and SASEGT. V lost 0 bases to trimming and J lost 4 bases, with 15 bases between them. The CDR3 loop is CASSEAKTRESYGYTF. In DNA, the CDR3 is TGTGCCAGCAGTGAAGCGAAGACACGAGAATCCTATGGCTACACCTTC.

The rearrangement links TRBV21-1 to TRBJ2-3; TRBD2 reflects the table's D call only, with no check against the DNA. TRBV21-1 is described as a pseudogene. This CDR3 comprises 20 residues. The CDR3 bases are TGTGCCAGCAGCAAAGCTCGGTGGAGTTGCCCCTTCTCTGGCACAGATACGCAGTATTTT. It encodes CASSKARWSCPFSGTDTQYF.

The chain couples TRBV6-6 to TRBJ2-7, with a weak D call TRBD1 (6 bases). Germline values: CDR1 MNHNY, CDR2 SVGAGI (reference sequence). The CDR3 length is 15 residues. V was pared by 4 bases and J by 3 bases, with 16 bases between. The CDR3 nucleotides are TGTGCCAGCAGTTCGGGACACTCCATTAACTACGAGCAGTACTTC. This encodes CASSSGHSINYEQYF.

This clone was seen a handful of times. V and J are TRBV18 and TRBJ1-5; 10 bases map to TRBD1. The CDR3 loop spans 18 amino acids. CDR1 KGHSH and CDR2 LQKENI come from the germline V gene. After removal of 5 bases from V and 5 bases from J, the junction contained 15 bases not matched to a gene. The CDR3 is CASSDDRGLGLPYQPQHF. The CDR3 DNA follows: TGTGCCAGCTCAGATGACAGGGGGCTAGGACTCCCTTATCAGCCCCAGCATTTT.

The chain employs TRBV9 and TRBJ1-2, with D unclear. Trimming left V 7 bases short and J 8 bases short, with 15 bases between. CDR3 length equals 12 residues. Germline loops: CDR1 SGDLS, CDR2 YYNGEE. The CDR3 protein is CASDSVGRGYTF. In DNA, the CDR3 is TGTGCCAGCGATTCGGTAGGGAGAGGCTACACCTTC.

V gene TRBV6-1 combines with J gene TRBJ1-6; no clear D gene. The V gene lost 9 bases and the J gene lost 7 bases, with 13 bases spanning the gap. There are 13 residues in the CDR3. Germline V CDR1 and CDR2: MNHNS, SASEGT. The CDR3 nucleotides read TGTGCCAGTCACCCCGTGAGCAATTCACCCCTCCACTTT. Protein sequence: CASHPVSNSPLHF.

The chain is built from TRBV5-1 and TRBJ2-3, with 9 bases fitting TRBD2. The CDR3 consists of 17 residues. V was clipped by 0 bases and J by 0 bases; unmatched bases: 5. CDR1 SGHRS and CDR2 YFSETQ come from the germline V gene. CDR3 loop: CASSLGFAGGSTDTQYF. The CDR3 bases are TGCGCCAGCAGCTTGGGATTCGCGGGAGGGAGCACAGATACGCAGTATTTT.

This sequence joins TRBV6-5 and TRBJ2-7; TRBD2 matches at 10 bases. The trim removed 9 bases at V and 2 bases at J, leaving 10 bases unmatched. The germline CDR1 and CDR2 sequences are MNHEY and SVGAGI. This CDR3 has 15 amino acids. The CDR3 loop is CASRALAGAPYEQYV. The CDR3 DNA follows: TGTGCCAGTCGGGCGCTAGCGGGGGCCCCCTACGAGCAGTACGTC.

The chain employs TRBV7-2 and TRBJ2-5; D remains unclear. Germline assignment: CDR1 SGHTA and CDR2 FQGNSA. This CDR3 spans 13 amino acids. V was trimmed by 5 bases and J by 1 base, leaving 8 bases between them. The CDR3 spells CASSPSSQETQYF. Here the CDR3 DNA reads TGTGCCAGCAGCCCGTCTTCCCAAGAGACCCAGTACTTC.

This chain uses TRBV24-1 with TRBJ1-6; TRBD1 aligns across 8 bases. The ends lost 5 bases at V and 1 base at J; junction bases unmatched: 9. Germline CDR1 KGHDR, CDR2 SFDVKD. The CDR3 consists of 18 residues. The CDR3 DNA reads TGTGCCACCAGTGCTGAACGGACAGGGAAGTCCTATAATTCACCCCTCCACTTT. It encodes CATSAERTGKSYNSPLHF.

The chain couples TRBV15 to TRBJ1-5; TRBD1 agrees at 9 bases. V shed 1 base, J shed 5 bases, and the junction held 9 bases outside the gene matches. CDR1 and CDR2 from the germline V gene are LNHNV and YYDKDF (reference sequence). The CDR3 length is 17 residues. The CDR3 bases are TGTGCCACCAGCAGAGTAGCTGGACAGGGGAGCTATCAGCCCCAGCATTTT. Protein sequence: CATSRVAGQGSYQPQHF. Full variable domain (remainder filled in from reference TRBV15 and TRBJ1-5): DAMVIQNPRYQVTQFGKPVTLSCSQTLNHNVMYWYQQKSSQAPKLLFHYYDKDFNNEADTPDNFQSRRPNTSFCFLDIRSPGLGDTAMYLCATSRVAGQGSYQPQHFGDGTRLSIL.

CDR3 coding DNA: TGTGCCAGCACCCCAGGACCTACAGGCGGCTACACCTTC. Encoded protein: CASTPGPTGGYTF. The rearrangement joins TRBV12-3 or TRBV12-4 to TRBJ1-2; TRBD1 might be the D (5 bases). The CDR3 spans 13 residues. V gave up 7 bases and J gave up 8 bases, with 17 bases separating them.

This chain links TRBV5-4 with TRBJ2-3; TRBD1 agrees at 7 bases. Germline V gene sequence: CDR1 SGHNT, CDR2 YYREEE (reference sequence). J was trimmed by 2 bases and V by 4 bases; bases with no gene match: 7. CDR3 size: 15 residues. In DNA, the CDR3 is TGTGCCAGCAGCCCCGGACAGGACTTCACAGATACGCAGTATTTT. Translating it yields CASSPGQDFTDTQYF.

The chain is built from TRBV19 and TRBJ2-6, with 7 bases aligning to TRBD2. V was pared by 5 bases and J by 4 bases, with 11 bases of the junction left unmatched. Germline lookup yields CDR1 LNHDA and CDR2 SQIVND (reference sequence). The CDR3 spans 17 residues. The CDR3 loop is CASSSGGGASGANVLTF. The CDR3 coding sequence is TGTGCCAGTAGTTCGGGAGGAGGGGCTTCCGGGGCCAACGTCCTGACTTTC.